The clone carrying this TCR beta chain was seen more than once but under ten times. The antigen is not known. Peripheral blood, about 9.3 milliliters per donor, was collected. This CDR3 contains 15 residues. The germline V gene encodes CDR1 SGHRS and CDR2 YFSETQ. Trimming took 2 bases from V and 1 from J, leaving 11 bases between them. Alongside a J-beta primer mix, a sample-barcoded 5' primer served in a second PCR lasting about 6 to 12 cycles. From the 5' RACE reads, TCRdb called clonotypes with MiXCR, one entry per CDR3 protein. The data show around 990,000 distinct CDR3 sequences, 35% to 40% seen once. The data are from a study of blood T cells in healthy people across ages. Study conclusions and caveats: Estimates of total diversity, which came from one million sequenced T cells, were considered to be underestimates. Donor CMV infection status was unknown, possibly confounding age-related changes in expanded clonotypes. Researchers report that TCR beta diversity correlated strongly with naive T cell percentage.

The chain recombines TRBV5-1 with TRBJ2-3; TRBD2 is a possible D gene (5 bases). The receptor was derived from a man aged 18 to 29 in good health. The source material was blood. As DNA, the CDR3 is TGCGCCAGCAGCTTAAAGGGAGTTGGCACAGATACGCAGTATTTT. Amino acid sequence: CASSLKGVGTDTQYF.